The 23 T cell receptor beta chains below all came from one sample that was sequenced in a study of T cell responses to AZD1222 COVID-19 vaccine. Profiled with immunoSEQ multiplex PCR; TCRdb holds only in-frame clones, not every one. The table includes 15,000 or so clones, roughly four fifths detected once. The sample was peripheral blood, taken 28 days after the second AZD1222 dose. Receptors originate from an adult who received the AZD1222 COVID-19 vaccine.

The chain recombines TRBV19 with TRBJ1-2, with TRBD1 matching 7 bases. This CDR3 contains 14 residues. Trimming at V came to 7 bases and at J to 8 bases, leaving 13 bases not matched to a gene. CDR1 is LNHDA, CDR2 SQIVND, per germline (reference sequence). The CDR3 loop is CASIPTGTERGYTF. CDR3 sequence (DNA): TGTGCCAGTATCCCCACCGGGACAGAGCGAGGCTACACCTTC.

The J gene is TRBJ1-2, the V gene TRBV7-9, with a possible D match to TRBD1 (5 bases). The CDR3 covers 12 residues. CDR1 is SEHNR and CDR2 is FQNEAQ in the germline V gene (reference sequence). Trimming cost V 5 bases and J 7 bases, with 11 bases left between them. In nucleotides, the CDR3 is TGTGCCAGCAGCCATTCAGGGACTGGCTACACCTTC. Translation gives CASSHSGTGYTF.

The chain links TRBV5-5 to TRBJ1-1; 7 bases are a match to TRBD1. The CDR3 extends over 15 amino acids. V lost 4 bases and J lost 1; bases outside the gene matches: 7. Germline V gene lookup returns CDR1 SGHKS and CDR2 YYEKEE (reference sequence). CDR3 sequence reads: CASSPLGTANTEAFF. The CDR3 nucleotides are TGTGCCAGCAGCCCATTAGGGACAGCGAACACTGAAGCTTTCTTT.

The rearrangement links TRBV19 to TRBJ2-2; D may match TRBD1 or TRBD2 (5 bases each). The CDR3 extends over 18 amino acids. The germline V and J ends were trimmed by 6 bases and 3 bases, with 23 bases remaining between them. Germline V CDR1 and CDR2: LNHDA, SQIVND (reference sequence). CDR3 nucleotide sequence: TGTGCCAGTAGACGGCCGGTGGGGGAACCGTCCGACACCGGGGAGCTGTTTTTT. This translates into CASRRPVGEPSDTGELFF.

The chain uses TRBV12-5 and TRBJ1-2; tentatively, D is TRBD1 (6 bases). This CDR3 has 16 residues. Germline CDR1 reads LGHNT; CDR2 reads FRNRAP. Deletions cut 4 bases from V and 4 bases from J, with 19 bases between. Written as DNA, the CDR3 is TGTGCTAGTGGTTCCGCCAGGGACACCCTCGTCTATGGCTACACCTTC. Translated, it gives CASGSARDTLVYGYTF.

The rearrangement joins TRBV5-1 to TRBJ1-1; D is perhaps TRBD1 (6 bases). The V and J ends lost 1 base and 4 bases respectively, with 14 bases between them. Germline CDR1 reads SGHRS; CDR2 reads YFSETQ. This CDR3 is 15 amino acids long. CDR3 protein: CASSLNGEGGTEAFF. Here the CDR3 DNA reads TGCGCCAGCAGCTTGAACGGTGAAGGGGGCACTGAAGCTTTCTTT.

Here the CDR3 reads CASSLGASTGELFF. The CDR3 region has the DNA TGTGCCAGCAGTTTAGGCGCCAGCACCGGGGAGCTGTTTTTT. The V call is TRBV27, the J call TRBJ2-2; D not resolved. The V end lost 2 bases, the J end lost 4 bases, and 8 bases lay between the germline ends. The length of the CDR3 is 14 residues. Germline V gene lookup returns CDR1 MNHEY and CDR2 SMNVEV (reference sequence).

This rearrangement joins TRBV7-3 to TRBJ1-6; D is possibly TRBD1 (6 bases). The germline V gene has CDR1 SGHTA and CDR2 FQGTGA. CDR3 length equals 14 residues. Trimming left V 4 bases short and J 12 bases short, with 16 bases between. CDR3 DNA sequence: TGTGCCAGCAGCTCGGCGGGGGGGCGCGAACCCCTCCACTTT. This encodes CASSSAGGREPLHF.

The chain is built from TRBV5-1 and TRBJ2-7, with TRBD1 matching 9 bases. The CDR3 runs 13 residues. Trimming removed 4 bases from V and 10 bases from J; junction bases left unmatched: 9. Germline CDR1 reads SGHRS; CDR2 reads YFSETQ. The CDR3 spells CASSGGQGTHQYF. CDR3 bases: TGCGCCAGCAGCGGAGGACAGGGGACTCACCAGTACTTC. The complete variable domain, with remaining parts taken from reference TRBV5-1 and TRBJ2-7, reads KAGVTQTPRYLIKTRGQQVTLSCSPISGHRSVSWYQQTPGQGLQFLFEYFSETQRNKGNFPGRFSGRQFSNSRSEMNVSTLELGDSALYLCASSGGQGTHQYFGPGTRLTVT.

The V gene is TRBV19, the J gene TRBJ1-2; the match to TRBD1 covers 7 bases. Germline V lookup: CDR1 LNHDA, CDR2 SQIVND (reference sequence). The CDR3 totals 15 residues. The trim removed 5 bases at V and 8 bases at J, leaving 14 bases unmatched. The CDR3 DNA reads as TGTGCCAGTAGTGTGTATGGACAGGAGCCTCGGGGCTACACCTTC. It specifies CASSVYGQEPRGYTF.

This clone was seen a handful of times. The chain joins TRBV7-6 to TRBJ1-2; D ambiguous. The CDR3 runs 15 residues. The V and J ends lost 2 bases and 6 bases respectively, with 16 bases between them. The germline V gene has CDR1 SGHVS and CDR2 FNYEAQ. The CDR3 loop reads CASSLSAGIANGYTF. The CDR3 nucleotides are TGTGCCAGCAGCTTAAGCGCCGGGATCGCCAATGGCTACACCTTC.

V gene TRBV27 combines with J gene TRBJ1-1; a possible D gene is TRBD1 (5 bases). This CDR3 region has 15 residues. Per the germline V gene, CDR1 is MNHEY and CDR2 is SMNVEV (reference sequence). Trimming pared 0 bases from V and 6 bases from J, leaving 14 bases between. In DNA form, the CDR3 reads TGTGCCAGCAGTTTATCGAGGGGCAGGGTGGCTGAAGCTTTCTTT. Translated, it gives CASSLSRGRVAEAFF.

The gene calls are TRBV14 and TRBJ1-1; 9 bases are a match to TRBD1. The CDR3 spans 16 residues. CDR1 is SGHDN and CDR2 is FVKESK in the germline V gene. The V and J ends lost 4 bases and 5 bases, in that order; junction bases with no gene match: 11. CDR3 nucleotide sequence: TGTGCCAGCAGCCCCTGGGACAGGGATCGGAGTACTGAAGCTTTCTTT. This codes for CASSPWDRDRSTEAFF.

This chain uses TRBV28 with TRBJ1-4, with 9 bases aligning to TRBD1. The CDR3 runs 15 residues. CDR1 and CDR2 from the germline V gene are MDHEN and SYDVKM. With V trimmed by 5 bases and J by 2 bases, 3 bases remained unmatched. CDR3 loop: CASSDTGGTNEKLFF. The DNA for the CDR3 is TGTGCCAGCAGTGACACAGGGGGCACTAATGAAAAACTGTTTTTT.

The CDR3 reads CASSGQGWETQYF. CDR3 coding DNA: TGTGCCAGCAGTGGACAGGGGTGGGAGACCCAGTACTTC. This chain uses TRBV28 with TRBJ2-5; 9 bases match TRBD1. CDR1 is MDHEN, CDR2 SYDVKM, per germline. J was trimmed by 5 bases and V by 5 bases; bases with no gene match: 3. The length of the CDR3 is 13 residues.

The V and J genes are TRBV30 and TRBJ1-1, with D perhaps matching TRBD1 (5 bases). Germline CDR1 GTSNPN, CDR2 SVGIG (reference sequence). The CDR3 consists of 14 residues. Deletions cut 2 bases from V and 4 bases from J, with 14 bases between. The CDR3 is CAWSSPRVGTEAFF. The CDR3 DNA reads as TGTGCCTGGAGTTCCCCCAGGGTGGGCACTGAAGCTTTCTTT.

The chain employs TRBV2 and TRBJ1-1; perhaps TRBD1 as D (6 bases). CDR3 length: 14 residues. The germline V and J ends were trimmed by 4 bases and 0 bases, with 9 bases remaining between them. Germline-derived CDR1 and CDR2 are SNHLY and FYNNEI. CDR3 bases: TGTGCCAGCAGTGCCGGACAGTTGAACACTGAAGCTTTCTTT. Its translation: CASSAGQLNTEAFF.

This clone was counted between two and nine times. The gene calls are TRBV18 and TRBJ2-5, with D possibly being TRBD1 (5 bases). This CDR3 contains 13 residues. In germline, CDR1 is KGHSH, CDR2 LQKENI. Trimming left V 5 bases short and J 5 bases short, with 12 bases between. The CDR3 DNA is TGTGCCAGCTCAGCGGACATCCAGGAGACCCAGTACTTC. It encodes CASSADIQETQYF.

This rearrangement joins TRBV4-3 to TRBJ2-2, with 8 nucleotides matching TRBD2. The CDR3 consists of 15 residues. V was pared by 1 base and J by 10 bases, with 8 bases of the junction left unmatched. CDR1 and CDR2 from the germline V gene are LGHNA and YSLEER. The DNA of the CDR3 is TGCGCCAGCAGCCAAGCGACGGGAGGGTCCGCGGAGCTGTTTTTT. Translation: CASSQATGGSAELFF.

The chain uses TRBV6-5 and TRBJ2-7; D possibly corresponds to TRBD1 (6 bases). The CDR3 runs 14 residues. Germline loops: CDR1 MNHEY, CDR2 SVGAGI. V dropped 6 bases and J dropped 3 bases, with 15 bases sitting between them. In nucleotides, the CDR3 is TGTGCCAGCAGGGGGGCCGGGGCCTTCTACGAGCAGTACTTC. Encoded protein: CASRGAGAFYEQYF.

V and J are TRBV10-3 and TRBJ2-1; D call uncertain. With 0 bases removed from V and 7 bases from J, the gap between germline ends came to 7 bases. CDR3 size: 13 residues. Germline CDR1 and CDR2: ENHRY and SYGVKD. As DNA, the CDR3 is TGTGCCATCAGTGAGTCCAATAGTAATGAGCAGTTCTTC. Protein: CAISESNSNEQFF.

This chain connects TRBV7-2 to TRBJ2-5, with 13 bases lining up with TRBD2. Germline CDR1 SGHTA, CDR2 FQGNSA. The CDR3 spans 16 residues. V shed 5 bases and J 4 bases; nucleotides not matched to a gene: 7. Here the CDR3 reads CASSGGLAGVRETQYF. CDR3 nucleotides: TGTGCCAGCAGCGGCGGACTAGCGGGAGTCCGAGAGACCCAGTACTTC.

The CDR3 sequence is CASSRTTGVNGYTF. In DNA, the CDR3 is TGTGCCAGCAGCCGGACGACAGGGGTAAATGGCTACACCTTC. The chain is built from TRBV3-1 (or the pseudogene TRBV3-2) and TRBJ1-2, with 8 bases identical to TRBD1. The CDR3 spans 14 residues. The V and J ends lost 4 bases and 6 bases, in that order; junction bases with no gene match: 7. The germline CDR1 and CDR2 sequences are LGHDT and YNNKEL (reference sequence).